One sample yielded the 6 T cell receptor beta chains listed below, sequenced in a study of blood T cell repertoires in COVID-19. Repertoires were generated with immunoSEQ multiplex PCR, while TCRdb's copy carries only in-frame clones and drops some. In the table there are around 190,000 clones, 75% to 85% of which are singletons. Specimen: peripheral blood. These receptor sequences come from a middle-aged woman with COVID-19, enrolled during active disease.

V usage is TRBV6-5 and J usage is TRBJ2-1; TRBD2 matches 8 bases. The CDR3 length is 14 residues. The V and J ends lost 5 bases and 5 bases, in that order; junction bases with no gene match: 5. Germline lookup yields CDR1 MNHEY and CDR2 SVGAGI. In DNA, the CDR3 is TGTGCCAGCAGTAGCGGGAGTTTCAACAATGAGCAGTTCTTC. Translating it yields CASSSGSFNNEQFF.

The chain carries TRBV6-5 and TRBJ2-4; 9 positions match TRBD1. Trimming took 6 bases from V and 7 from J; bases not matched to a gene: 7. The CDR3 totals 14 residues. Germline V gene data show CDR1 as MNHEY and CDR2 as SVGAGI. CDR3 amino acids: CASSSTGGRNIQYF. In DNA form, the CDR3 reads TGTGCCAGCAGCTCAACAGGGGGCCGTAACATTCAGTACTTC.

The CDR3 DNA is TGCGCCAGCTCCGGTTCCGCGGGGGTGCTCCAAGAGACCCAGTACTTC. As protein: CASSGSAGVLQETQYF. The chain carries TRBV5-1 and TRBJ2-5; 7 bases map to TRBD2. CDR3 size: 16 residues. Germline V gene lookup returns CDR1 SGHRS and CDR2 YFSETQ. The junction had 13 bases not matched to a gene; V was cut back by 7 bases and J by 1 base.

This chain links TRBV30 with TRBJ1-1; TRBD1 matches at 7 bases. J was trimmed by 4 bases and V by 3 bases; bases with no gene match: 8. The germline gives CDR1 GTSNPN, CDR2 SVGIG (reference sequence). The CDR3 covers 14 residues. The CDR3 nucleotides are TGTGCCTGGAGAGTGTCGGCAGGGGGCACTGAAGCTTTCTTT. It encodes CAWRVSAGGTEAFF.

CDR3 in amino acids: CASTAGEQRLGNEQFF. Written as DNA, the CDR3 is TGCGCCAGCACCGCCGGGGAGCAGCGGCTCGGCAATGAGCAGTTCTTC. V gene TRBV5-1 combines with J gene TRBJ2-1, with D possibly TRBD2 on 5 matching bases. Looked up from germline, CDR1 is SGHRS and CDR2 is YFSETQ. This CDR3 region has 16 residues. Trimming removed 6 bases at V and 6 bases at J, with 22 bases between.

This clone was seen a single time. The chain carries TRBV7-8 and TRBJ2-1; 14 positions match TRBD2. Germline V gene data show CDR1 as SGHVS and CDR2 as FQNEAQ. J lost 7 bases, V lost 5 bases, and 7 bases had no gene match. The CDR3 consists of 16 residues. CDR3 region: CASSPGTSGSYNEQFF. The CDR3 DNA reads as TGTGCCAGCAGCCCAGGGACTAGCGGGAGTTATAATGAGCAGTTCTTC.